In this sample, the clone carrying this TCR beta chain turned up once. Its cognate antigen is unknown. The entry originates in a study of glioma-infiltrating T cells after dendritic cell vaccination. Study context: Between the early 2000s and the early 2010s, patients got autologous tumor lysate-pulsed dendritic cell vaccines.

The immunoSEQ assay amplified TCRB CDR3 from up to 2 ug DNA. Clones were read by immunoSEQ multiplex PCR, and TCRdb kept only the in-frame ones, dropping some. The sample has roughly 60,000 clones, 86% seen once. Time point noted: after dendritic cell vaccination, including at tumor progression/relapse. None of the glioblastoma patients had an isocitrate dehydrogenase mutation. Study results and limitations: TCR clonality showed no direct relationship with survival.

This CDR3 contains 14 residues. Germline V lookup: CDR1 MNHNS, CDR2 SASEGT. The trim removed 6 bases at V and 5 bases at J, leaving 7 bases unmatched. The sequences come from blood, collected after dendritic cell vaccination. The rearrangement uses TRBV6-1 and TRBJ1-1; 9 positions match TRBD1. This receptor was identified in a human donor with glioblastoma. The CDR3 bases are TGTGCCAGCAGAGGACAGGGGATACCAACTGAAGCTTTCTTT. It translates to CASRGQGIPTEAFF.